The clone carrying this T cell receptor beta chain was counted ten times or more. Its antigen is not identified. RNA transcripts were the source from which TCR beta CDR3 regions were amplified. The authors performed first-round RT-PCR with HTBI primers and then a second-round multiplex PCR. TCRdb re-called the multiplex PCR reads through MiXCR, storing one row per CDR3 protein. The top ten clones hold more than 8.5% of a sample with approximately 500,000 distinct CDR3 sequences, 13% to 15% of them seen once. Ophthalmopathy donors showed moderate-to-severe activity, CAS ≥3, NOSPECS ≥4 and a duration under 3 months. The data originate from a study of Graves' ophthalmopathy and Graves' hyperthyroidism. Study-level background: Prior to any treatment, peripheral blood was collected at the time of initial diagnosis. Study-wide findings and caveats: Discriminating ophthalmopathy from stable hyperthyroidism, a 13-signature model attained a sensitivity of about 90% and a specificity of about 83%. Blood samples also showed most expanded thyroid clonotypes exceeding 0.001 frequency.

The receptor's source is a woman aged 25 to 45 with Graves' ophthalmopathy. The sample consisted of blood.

The CDR3, as DNA: TGCGCCAGCACCCGGGGACTAGCGGGAAGGTACGAGCAGTACTTC. It encodes CASTRGLAGRYEQYF. The chain has TRBV5-1 and TRBJ2-7; 13 bases map to TRBD2. This CDR3 has 15 residues. The germline V gene encodes CDR1 SGHRS and CDR2 YFSETQ. The V segment lost 6 bases and the J segment 4 bases; nucleotides outside the gene matches: 7.